Following are 3 T cell receptor beta chains from one sample sequenced in a study of blood T cell repertoires in COVID-19 (dated by TCRdb to 2019 to 2021). The method behind the library was the immunoSEQ multiplex PCR assay. Entries here come from immuneACCESS through TCRdb and include only in-frame sequences with V and J called. Some clones fail to appear in such tables; in the studies checked, an unresolved V gene covers under half of the shortfall, and the cause of the remainder is unknown. The sample table holds 300,000 to 350,000 clones, of which 88% were seen once. The top ten clones comprise around 5% of the sample. Source material: PBMCs or T cells enriched from blood (not recorded which). The receptors were sampled from a man younger than 40 who had recovered from COVID-19.

The chain employs TRBV27 and TRBJ1-6, with D possibly TRBD1 on 5 matching bases. V shed 5 bases and J shed 4 bases, with 15 bases lying between them. Germline CDR1 is MNHEY and CDR2 is SMNVEV (reference sequence). The CDR3 loop spans 16 amino acids. The CDR3 here is CASSPDRRQYNSPLHF. CDR3 coding DNA: TGTGCCAGCAGTCCCGACCGCCGACAGTATAATTCACCCCTCCACTTT.

The V and J genes are TRBV5-1 and TRBJ1-2, with D possibly matching TRBD1 (5 bases). The CDR3 spans 13 residues. Germline CDR1 and CDR2: SGHRS and YFSETQ. Trimming cost V 4 bases and J 6 bases, with 13 bases left between them. The CDR3 sequence: CASSVGQGNGYTF. The CDR3, as DNA: TGCGCCAGCAGCGTAGGGCAGGGAAATGGCTACACCTTC. Complete variable domain (other parts from reference TRBV5-1 and TRBJ1-2): KAGVTQTPRYLIKTRGQQVTLSCSPISGHRSVSWYQQTPGQGLQFLFEYFSETQRNKGNFPGRFSGRQFSNSRSEMNVSTLELGDSALYLCASSVGQGNGYTFGSGTRLTVV.

This clone appeared once. This chain's CDR3 is CASSAEPGHINTEAFF. CDR3 nucleotides: TGCGCCAGCAGTGCAGAACCGGGACACATAAACACTGAAGCTTTCTTT. The gene calls are TRBV5-1 and TRBJ1-1, with D perhaps TRBD1 (6 bases). From germline, CDR1 is SGHRS and CDR2 YFSETQ. Trimming took off 5 bases at V and 2 bases at J, with 19 bases between the two ends. This CDR3 spans 16 amino acids.